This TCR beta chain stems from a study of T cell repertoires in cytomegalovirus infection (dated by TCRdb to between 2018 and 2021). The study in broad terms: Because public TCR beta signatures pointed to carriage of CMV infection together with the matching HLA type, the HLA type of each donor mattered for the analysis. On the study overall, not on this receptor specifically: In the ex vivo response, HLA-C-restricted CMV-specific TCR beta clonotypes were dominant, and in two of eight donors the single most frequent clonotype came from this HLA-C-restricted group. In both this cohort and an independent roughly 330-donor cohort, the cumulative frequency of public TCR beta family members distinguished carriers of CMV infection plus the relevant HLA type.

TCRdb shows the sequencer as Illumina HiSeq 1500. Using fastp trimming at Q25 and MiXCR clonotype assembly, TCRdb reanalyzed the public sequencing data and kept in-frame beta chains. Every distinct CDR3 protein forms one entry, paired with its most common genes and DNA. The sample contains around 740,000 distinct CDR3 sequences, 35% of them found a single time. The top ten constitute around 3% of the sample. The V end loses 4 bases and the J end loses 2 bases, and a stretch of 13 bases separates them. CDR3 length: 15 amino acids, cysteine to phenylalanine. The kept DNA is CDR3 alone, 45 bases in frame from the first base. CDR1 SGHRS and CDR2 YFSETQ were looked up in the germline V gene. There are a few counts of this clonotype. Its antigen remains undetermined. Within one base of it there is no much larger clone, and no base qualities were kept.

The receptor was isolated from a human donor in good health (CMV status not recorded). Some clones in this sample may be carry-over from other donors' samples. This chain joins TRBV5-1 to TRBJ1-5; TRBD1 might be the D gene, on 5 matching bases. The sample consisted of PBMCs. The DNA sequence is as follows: TGCGCCAGCAGCCCGGGACTGTCGGGCAATCAGCCCCAGCATTTT. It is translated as CASSPGLSGNQPQHF.